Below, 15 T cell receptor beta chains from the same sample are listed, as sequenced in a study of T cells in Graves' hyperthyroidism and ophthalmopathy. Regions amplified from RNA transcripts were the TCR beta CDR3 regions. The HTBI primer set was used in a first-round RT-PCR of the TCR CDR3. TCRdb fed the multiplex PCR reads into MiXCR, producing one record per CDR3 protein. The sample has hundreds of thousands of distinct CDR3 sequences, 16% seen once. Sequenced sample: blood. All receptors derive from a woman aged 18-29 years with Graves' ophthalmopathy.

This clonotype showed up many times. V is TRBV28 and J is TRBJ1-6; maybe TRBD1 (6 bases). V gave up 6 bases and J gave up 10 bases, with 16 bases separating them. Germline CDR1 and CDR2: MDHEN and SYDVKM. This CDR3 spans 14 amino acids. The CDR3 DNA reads TGTGCCAGCAGGCCACAGGGTACAAGGTCACCCCTCCACTTT. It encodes CASRPQGTRSPLHF. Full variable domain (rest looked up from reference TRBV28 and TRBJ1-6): DVKVTQSSRYLVKRTGEKVFLECVQDMDHENMFWYRQDPGLGLRLIYFSYDVKMKEKGDIPEGYSVSREKKERFSLILESASTNQTSMYLCASRPQGTRSPLHFGNGTRLTVT.

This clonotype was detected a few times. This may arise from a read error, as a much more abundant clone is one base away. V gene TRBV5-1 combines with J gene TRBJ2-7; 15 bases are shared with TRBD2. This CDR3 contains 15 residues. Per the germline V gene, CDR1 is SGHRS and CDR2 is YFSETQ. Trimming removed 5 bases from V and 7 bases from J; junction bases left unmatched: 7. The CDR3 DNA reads TGCGCCAGCAGACCGCCGGGACTAGCGGGGGGTGAGCAGTACTTC. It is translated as CASRPPGLAGGEQYF.

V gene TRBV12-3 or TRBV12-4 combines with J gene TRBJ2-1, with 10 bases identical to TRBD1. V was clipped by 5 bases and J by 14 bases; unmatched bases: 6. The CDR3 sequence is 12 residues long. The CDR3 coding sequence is TGTGCCAGCAGTCCCACCGGGACAGGGGAGTTCTTC. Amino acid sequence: CASSPTGTGEFF.

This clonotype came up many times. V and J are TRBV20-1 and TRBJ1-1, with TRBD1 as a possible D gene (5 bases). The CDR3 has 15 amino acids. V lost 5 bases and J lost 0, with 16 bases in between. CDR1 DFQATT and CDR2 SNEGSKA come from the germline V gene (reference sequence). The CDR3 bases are TGCAGTGCTCCCCGGGAGGGGAGGATGAACACTGAAGCTTTCTTT. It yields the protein CSAPREGRMNTEAFF.

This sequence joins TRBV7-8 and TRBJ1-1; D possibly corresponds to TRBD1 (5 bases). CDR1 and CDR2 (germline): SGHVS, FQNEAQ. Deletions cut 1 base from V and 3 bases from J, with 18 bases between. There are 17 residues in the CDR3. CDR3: CASSLVSGGGKYTEAFF. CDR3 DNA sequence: TGTGCCAGCAGCTTAGTGTCGGGGGGGGGGAAATACACTGAAGCTTTCTTT.

CDR3 bases: TGTGCCAGCAGCTTGGAAGGGTTTAGCAATCAGCCCCAGCATTTT. Translated, it gives CASSLEGFSNQPQHF. V gene TRBV5-8 combines with J gene TRBJ1-5; D not resolved. Trimming cost V 0 bases and J 0 bases, with 7 bases left between them. This CDR3 region has 15 residues. Germline-derived CDR1 and CDR2 are SGHTS and YDEGEE.

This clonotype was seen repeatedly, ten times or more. CDR3 residues: CASSRGLAGGRETQYF. In DNA, the CDR3 is TGTGCCAGCAGTCGGGGACTAGCGGGAGGTCGAGAGACCCAGTACTTC. The genes are TRBV6-2 or TRBV6-3 and TRBJ2-5, with TRBD2 matching 15 bases. The CDR3 has 16 amino acids. CDR1 and CDR2 from the germline V gene are MNHEY and SVGEGT. V lost 5 bases to trimming and J lost 4 bases; unmatched junction nucleotides: 5.

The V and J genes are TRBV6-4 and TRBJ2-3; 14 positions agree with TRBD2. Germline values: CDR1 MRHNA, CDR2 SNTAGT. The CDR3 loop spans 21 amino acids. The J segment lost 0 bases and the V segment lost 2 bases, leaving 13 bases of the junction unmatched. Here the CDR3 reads CASSDDPGLAGAISSTDTQYF. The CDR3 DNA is TGTGCCAGCAGTGACGACCCGGGACTAGCGGGGGCGATTTCTAGCACAGATACGCAGTATTTT.

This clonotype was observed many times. For the CDR3, the DNA is TGTGCCAGCAGTCCCGCCGCGGGGGCGGTCGGGGAGCTGTTTTTT. Its protein product is CASSPAAGAVGELFF. The V and J genes are TRBV28 and TRBJ2-2; the D gene is possibly TRBD2 (7 bases). Trimming removed 5 bases at V and 7 bases at J, with 17 bases between. Germline V CDR1 and CDR2: MDHEN, SYDVKM. This CDR3 spans 15 amino acids.

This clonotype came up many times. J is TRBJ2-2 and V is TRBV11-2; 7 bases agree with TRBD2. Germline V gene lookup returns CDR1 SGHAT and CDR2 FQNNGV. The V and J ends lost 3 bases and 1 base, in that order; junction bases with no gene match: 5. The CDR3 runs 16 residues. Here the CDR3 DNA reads TGTGCCAGCAGCTTGTGGGCTAGCGGGAACACCGGGGAGCTGTTTTTT. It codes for CASSLWASGNTGELFF.

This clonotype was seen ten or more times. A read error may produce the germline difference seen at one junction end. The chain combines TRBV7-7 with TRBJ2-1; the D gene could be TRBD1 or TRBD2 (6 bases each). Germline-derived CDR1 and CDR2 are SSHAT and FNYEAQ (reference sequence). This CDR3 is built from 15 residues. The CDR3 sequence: CASSLVESGADEQFF. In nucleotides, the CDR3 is TGTGCTAGCAGCTTAGTTGAATCGGGGGCCGATGAGCAGTTCTTC.

The CDR3: CASSLDGGGSYEQYF. CDR3 DNA: TGTGCCAGCAGCTTAGACGGGGGGGGCTCCTACGAGCAGTACTTC. V and J are TRBV7-2 and TRBJ2-7, with TRBD2 matching over 8 bases. Germline assignment: CDR1 SGHTA and CDR2 FQGNSA. V dropped 1 base and J dropped 0; count of bases not matched to a gene: 2. The CDR3 totals 15 residues.

The CDR3 region is CATSDATGVYEQYF. The CDR3 DNA sequence: TGTGCCACCAGTGATGCAACAGGGGTCTACGAGCAGTACTTC. The chain employs TRBV24-1 and TRBJ2-7, with 7 bases identical to TRBD1. V shed 3 bases and J 3 bases; nucleotides not matched to a gene: 4. The CDR3 extends over 14 amino acids. Looked up from germline, CDR1 is KGHDR and CDR2 is SFDVKD.

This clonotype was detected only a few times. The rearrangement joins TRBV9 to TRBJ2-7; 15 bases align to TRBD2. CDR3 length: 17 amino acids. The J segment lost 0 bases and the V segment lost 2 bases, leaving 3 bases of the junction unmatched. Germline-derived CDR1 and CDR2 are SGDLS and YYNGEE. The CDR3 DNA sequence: TGTGCCAGCAGCGTCGGGACTAGCGGGGGGTTCTCCTACGAGCAGTACTTC. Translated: CASSVGTSGGFSYEQYF.

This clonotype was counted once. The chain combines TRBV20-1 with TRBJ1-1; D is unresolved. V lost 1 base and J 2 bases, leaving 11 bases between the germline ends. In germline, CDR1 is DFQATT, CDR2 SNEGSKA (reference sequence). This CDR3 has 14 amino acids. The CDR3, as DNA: TGCAGTGCTAGAGTTCGCAGAAGTAACACTGAAGCTTTCTTT. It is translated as CSARVRRSNTEAFF.